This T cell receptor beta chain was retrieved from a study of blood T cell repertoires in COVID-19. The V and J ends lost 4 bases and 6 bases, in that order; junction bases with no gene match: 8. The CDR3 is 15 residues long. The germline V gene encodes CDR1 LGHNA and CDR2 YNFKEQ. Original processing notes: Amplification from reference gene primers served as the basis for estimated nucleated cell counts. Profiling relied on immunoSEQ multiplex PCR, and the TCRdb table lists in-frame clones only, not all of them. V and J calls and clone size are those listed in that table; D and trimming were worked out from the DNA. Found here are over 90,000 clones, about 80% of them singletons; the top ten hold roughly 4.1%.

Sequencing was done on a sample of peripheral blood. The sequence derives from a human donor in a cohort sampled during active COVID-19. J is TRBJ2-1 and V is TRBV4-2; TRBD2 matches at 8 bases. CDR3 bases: TGTGCCAGCAGCCGTGGAGTCGGGGGGGCCAATGAGCAGTTCTTC. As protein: CASSRGVGGANEQFF.